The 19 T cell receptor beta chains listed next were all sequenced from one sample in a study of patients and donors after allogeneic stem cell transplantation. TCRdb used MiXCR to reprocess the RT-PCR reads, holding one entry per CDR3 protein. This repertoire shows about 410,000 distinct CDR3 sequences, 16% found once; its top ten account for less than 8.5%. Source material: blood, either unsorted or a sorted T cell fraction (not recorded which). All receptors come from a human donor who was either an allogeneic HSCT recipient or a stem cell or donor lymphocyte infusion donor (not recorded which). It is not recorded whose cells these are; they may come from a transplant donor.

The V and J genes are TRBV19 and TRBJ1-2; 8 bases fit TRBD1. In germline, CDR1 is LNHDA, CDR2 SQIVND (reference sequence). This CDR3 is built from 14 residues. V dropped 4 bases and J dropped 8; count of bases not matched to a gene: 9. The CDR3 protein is CASSKRDRSGGYTF. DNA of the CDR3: TGTGCCAGTAGTAAACGGGACAGGTCAGGCGGCTACACCTTC. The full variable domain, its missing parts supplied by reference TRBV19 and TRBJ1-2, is DGGITQSPKYLFRKEGQNVTLSCEQNLNHDAMYWYRQDPGQGLRLIYYSQIVNDFQKGDIAEGYSVSREKKESFPLTVTSAQKNPTAFYLCASSKRDRSGGYTFGSGTRLTVV.

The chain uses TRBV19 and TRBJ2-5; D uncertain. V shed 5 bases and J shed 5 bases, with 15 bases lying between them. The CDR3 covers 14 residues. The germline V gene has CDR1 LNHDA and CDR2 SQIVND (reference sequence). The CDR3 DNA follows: TGTGCCAGTAGTGGACGACTGTCGCATGAGACCCAGTACTTC. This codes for CASSGRLSHETQYF. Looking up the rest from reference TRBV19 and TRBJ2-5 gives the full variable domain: DGGITQSPKYLFRKEGQNVTLSCEQNLNHDAMYWYRQDPGQGLRLIYYSQIVNDFQKGDIAEGYSVSREKKESFPLTVTSAQKNPTAFYLCASSGRLSHETQYFGPGTRLLVL.

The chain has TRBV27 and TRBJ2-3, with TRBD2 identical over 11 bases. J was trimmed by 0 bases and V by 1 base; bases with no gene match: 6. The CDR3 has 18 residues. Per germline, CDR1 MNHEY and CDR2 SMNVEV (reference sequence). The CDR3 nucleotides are TGTGCCAGCAGTTTATATCGGACTAGCGGGCCTAGCACAGATACGCAGTATTTT. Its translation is CASSLYRTSGPSTDTQYF.

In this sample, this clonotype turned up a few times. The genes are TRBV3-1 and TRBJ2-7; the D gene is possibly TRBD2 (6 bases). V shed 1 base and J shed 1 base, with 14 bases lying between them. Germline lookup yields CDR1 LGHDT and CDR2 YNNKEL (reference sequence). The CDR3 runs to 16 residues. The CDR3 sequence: CASSQVGGTYSYEQYF. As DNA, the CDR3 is TGTGCCAGCAGCCAAGTTGGGGGGACCTATTCCTACGAGCAGTACTTC.

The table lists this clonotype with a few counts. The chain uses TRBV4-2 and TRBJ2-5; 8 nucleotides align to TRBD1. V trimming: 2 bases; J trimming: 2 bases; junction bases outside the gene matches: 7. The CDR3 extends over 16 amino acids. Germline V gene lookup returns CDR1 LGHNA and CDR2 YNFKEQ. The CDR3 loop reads CASSQLGQGQQETQYF. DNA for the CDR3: TGTGCCAGCAGCCAACTTGGACAGGGACAGCAAGAGACCCAGTACTTC.

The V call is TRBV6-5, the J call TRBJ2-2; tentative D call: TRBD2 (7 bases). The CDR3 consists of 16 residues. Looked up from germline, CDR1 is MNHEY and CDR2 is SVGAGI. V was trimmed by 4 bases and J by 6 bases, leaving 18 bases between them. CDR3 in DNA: TGTGCCAGCAGTTCCGGGGGGCCCGGGGCTCCCGGGGAGCTGTTTTTT. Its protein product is CASSSGGPGAPGELFF.

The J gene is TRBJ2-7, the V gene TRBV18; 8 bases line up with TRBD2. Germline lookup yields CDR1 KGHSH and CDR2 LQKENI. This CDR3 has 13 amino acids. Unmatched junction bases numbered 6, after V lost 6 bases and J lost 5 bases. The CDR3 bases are TGTGCCAGCTCGTCGACTAGCGATCACGAGCAGTACTTC. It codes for CASSSTSDHEQYF. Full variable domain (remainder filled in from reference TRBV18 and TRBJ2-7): NAGVMQNPRHLVRRRGQEARLRCSPMKGHSHVYWYRQLPEEGLKFMVYLQKENIIDESGMPKERFSAEFPKEGPSILRIQQVVRGDSAAYFCASSSTSDHEQYFGPGTRLTVT.

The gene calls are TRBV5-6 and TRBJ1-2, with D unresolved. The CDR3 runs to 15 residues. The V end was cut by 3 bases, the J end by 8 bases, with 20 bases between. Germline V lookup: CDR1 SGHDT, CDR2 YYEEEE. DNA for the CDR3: TGTGCCAGCAGCTGGGGTGTCTCGGGCGTTGAGGGCTACACCTTC. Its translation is CASSWGVSGVEGYTF.

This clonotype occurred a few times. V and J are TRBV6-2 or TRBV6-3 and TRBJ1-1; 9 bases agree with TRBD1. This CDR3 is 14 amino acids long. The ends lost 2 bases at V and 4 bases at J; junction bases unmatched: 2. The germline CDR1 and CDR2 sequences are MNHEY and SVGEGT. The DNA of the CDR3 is TGTGCCAGCAGTTACGGGGGACAGGGCACTGAAGCTTTCTTT. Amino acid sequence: CASSYGGQGTEAFF.

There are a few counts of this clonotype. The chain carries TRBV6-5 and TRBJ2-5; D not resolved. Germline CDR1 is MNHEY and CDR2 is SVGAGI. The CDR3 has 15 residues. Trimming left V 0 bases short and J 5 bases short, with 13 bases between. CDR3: CASSYSFSVVETQYF. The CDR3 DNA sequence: TGTGCCAGCAGTTACTCATTCTCAGTAGTTGAGACCCAGTACTTC.

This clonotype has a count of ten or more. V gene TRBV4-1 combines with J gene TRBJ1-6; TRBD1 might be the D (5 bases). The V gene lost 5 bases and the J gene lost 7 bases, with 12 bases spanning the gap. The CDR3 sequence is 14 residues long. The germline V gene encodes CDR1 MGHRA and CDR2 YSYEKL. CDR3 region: CASSRPGSNSPLHF. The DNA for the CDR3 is TGCGCCAGCAGCAGACCAGGGAGCAATTCACCCCTCCACTTT.

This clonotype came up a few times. CDR3 amino acids: CASREGQGRHEQFF. The CDR3 bases are TGTGCCAGCAGGGAAGGACAGGGTCGGCATGAGCAGTTCTTC. The genes are TRBV7-9 and TRBJ2-1; 8 nucleotides line up with TRBD1. The CDR3 consists of 14 residues. Trimming removed 6 bases from V and 8 bases from J; junction bases left unmatched: 9. Germline V gene data show CDR1 as SEHNR and CDR2 as FQNEAQ (reference sequence).

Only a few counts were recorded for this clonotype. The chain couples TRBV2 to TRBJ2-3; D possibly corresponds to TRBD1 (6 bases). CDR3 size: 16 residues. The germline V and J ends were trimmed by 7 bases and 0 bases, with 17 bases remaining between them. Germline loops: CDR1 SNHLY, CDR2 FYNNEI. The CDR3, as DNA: TGTGCCAGCATTATGCAGGGGCTACCGAGCACAGATACGCAGTATTTT. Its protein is CASIMQGLPSTDTQYF.

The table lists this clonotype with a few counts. The CDR3 loop is CASSSSATNEKLFF. DNA of the CDR3: TGTGCCAGCAGCTCGTCTGCAACTAATGAAAAACTGTTTTTT. The V and J genes are TRBV7-2 and TRBJ1-4; D not certain. V was cut by 4 bases and J by 0 bases, with 6 bases left in between. The CDR3 runs 14 residues. The germline V gene encodes CDR1 SGHTA and CDR2 FQGNSA. The whole variable domain, filled in from reference TRBV7-2 and TRBJ1-4, reads GAGVSQSPSNKVTEKGKDVELRCDPISGHTALYWYRQSLGQGLEFLIYFQGNSAPDKSGLPSDRFSAERTGGSVSTLTIQRTQQEDSAVYLCASSSSATNEKLFFGSGTQLSVL.

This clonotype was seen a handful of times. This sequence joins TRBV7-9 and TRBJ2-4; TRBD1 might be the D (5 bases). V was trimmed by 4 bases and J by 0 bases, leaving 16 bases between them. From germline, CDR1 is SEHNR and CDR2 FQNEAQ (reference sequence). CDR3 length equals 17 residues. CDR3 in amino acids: CASSSPRADLAKNIQYF. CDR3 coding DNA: TGTGCCAGCAGCTCTCCCAGGGCAGATCTAGCCAAAAACATTCAGTACTTC.

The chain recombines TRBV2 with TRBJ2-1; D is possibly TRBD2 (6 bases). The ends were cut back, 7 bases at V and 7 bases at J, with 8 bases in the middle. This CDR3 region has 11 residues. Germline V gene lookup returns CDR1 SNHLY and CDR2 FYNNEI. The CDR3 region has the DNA TGTGCCAGCAAAGGGAGGAATGAGCAGTTCTTC. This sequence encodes CASKGRNEQFF.

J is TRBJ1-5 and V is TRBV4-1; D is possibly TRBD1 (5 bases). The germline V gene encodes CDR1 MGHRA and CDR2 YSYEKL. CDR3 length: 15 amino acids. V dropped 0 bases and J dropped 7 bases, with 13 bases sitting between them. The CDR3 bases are TGCGCCAGCAGCCAAGATGGGACCCACGGCCAGCCCCAGCATTTT. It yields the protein CASSQDGTHGQPQHF.

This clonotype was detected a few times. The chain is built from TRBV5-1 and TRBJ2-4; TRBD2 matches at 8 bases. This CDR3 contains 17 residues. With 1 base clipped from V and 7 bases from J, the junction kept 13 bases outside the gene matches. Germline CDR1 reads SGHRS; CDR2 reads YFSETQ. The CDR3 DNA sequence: TGCGCCAGCAGCTTGCGGGGGGGGTCCCGGTTAGGCAACATTCAGTACTTC. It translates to CASSLRGGSRLGNIQYF.

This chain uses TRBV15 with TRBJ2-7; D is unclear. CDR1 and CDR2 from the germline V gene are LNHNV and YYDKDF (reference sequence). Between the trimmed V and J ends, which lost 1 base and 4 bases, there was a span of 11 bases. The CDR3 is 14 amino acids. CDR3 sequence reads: CATSRVTDRYEQYF. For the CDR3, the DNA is TGTGCCACCAGCAGAGTAACGGACCGATACGAGCAGTACTTC.